This TCR beta chain was sequenced in a study of PD-1 blockade in classical Hodgkin lymphoma. Regarding the study as a whole: Lower baseline TCR diversity was reported for newly diagnosed patients than for healthy donors.

Documented time point: newly diagnosed, previously untreated cHL patient sample. Thawed PBMCs underwent magnetic negative selection to yield purified CD4+ T cells. Note on this clone: What it binds is not known.

Clones were sequenced by immunoSEQ multiplex PCR, and TCRdb holds only the in-frame ones, with some missing. Counted here are just over 15,000 clones, roughly 86% occurring once; the ten biggest clones make up around 0.86%. The receptor comes from a human donor with classical Hodgkin lymphoma. Source material: CD4+ T cells from blood.

For the CDR3, the DNA is TGTGCTAGTGGTTTGGGAGTGGGCACTGAAGCTTTCTTT. It specifies CASGLGVGTEAFF. This chain uses TRBV12-5 with TRBJ1-1; no clear D gene. Germline V gene sequence: CDR1 LGHNT, CDR2 FRNRAP. The CDR3 loop spans 13 amino acids. V lost 1 base and J 4 bases, leaving 7 bases between the germline ends.